These T cell receptor beta chains were read from a single sample in a study of post-analysis software for immune sequencing data. In TCRdb, the PCR reads were re-called with MiXCR into one record per CDR3 protein. The sample includes about 400,000 distinct CDR3 sequences, less than 40% seen only once; the top ten take roughly 13%. Material for sequencing was blood. The receptors come from a girl aged 5-17 years with multiple sclerosis. CDR3s include the opening cysteine and the closing phenylalanine or tryptophan. A D gene is named only where the DNA matches it firmly. Where a row states a size, it is once, few, many or the class of an expanded clone; other rows omit it.

CASSFNGYEQYF | TGTGCCAGCAGCTTCAATGGGTACGAGCAGTACTTC | few | TRBJ2-7 | TRBV7-9 | .
CASSLDGQFNQPQHF | TGCGCCAGCAGCTTGGACGGACAGTTCAATCAGCCCCAGCATTTT | . | TRBJ1-5 | TRBV5-1 | .
CASSQLPTGHEQYF | TGCGCCAGCAGCCAATTACCGACAGGGCACGAGCAGTACTTC | many | TRBJ2-7 | TRBV4-1 | TRBD1
CASSWGLESDTQYF | TGTGCCAGCAGCTGGGGACTAGAATCAGATACGCAGTATTTT | few | TRBJ2-3 | TRBV7-2 | TRBD2
CASSEQLAGGIQYF | TGTGCCAGCAGCGAACAACTAGCGGGGGGCATTCAGTACTTC | . | TRBJ2-4 | TRBV9 | TRBD2
CATSRVSGVNEQFF | TGTGCCACCAGCAGAGTCTCAGGGGTGAATGAGCAGTTCTTC | few | TRBJ2-1 | TRBV15 | .
CATVRTGVRTDTQYF | TGTGCCACCGTTAGGACAGGGGTTCGCACAGATACGCAGTATTTT | few | TRBJ2-3 | TRBV10-3 | TRBD1
CASSLWTGGRETQYF | TGCGCCAGCAGCTTGTGGACGGGGGGCCGAGAGACCCAGTACTTC | . | TRBJ2-5 | TRBV5-1 | .
CASSLDVSSYNEQFF | TGCGCCAGCAGCTTGGATGTGAGCTCCTACAATGAGCAGTTCTTC | . | TRBJ2-1 | TRBV5-1 | .
CASSQAGNSPLHF | TGTGCCAGCAGCCAGGCGGGGAATTCACCCCTCCACTTT | . | TRBJ1-6 | TRBV7-9 | .
CSASRPNYGYTF | TGCAGTGCTAGCCGACCTAACTATGGCTACACCTTC | . | TRBJ1-2 | TRBV20-1 | .
CASKLAPDTSYEQYF | TGTGCCAGCAAACTGGCCCCGGACACTTCCTACGAGCAGTACTTC | . | TRBJ2-7 | TRBV6-5 | .
CSVGGNQETQYF | TGCAGCGTTGGCGGGAACCAAGAGACCCAGTACTTC | . | TRBJ2-5 | TRBV29-1 | .
CASSMGQEETQYF | TGTGCCAGCAGCATGGGACAGGAAGAGACCCAGTACTTC | few | TRBJ2-5 | TRBV11-2 | TRBD1
CSADQQGAVTDTQYF | TGCAGTGCTGACCAACAGGGGGCGGTCACAGATACGCAGTATTTT | . | TRBJ2-3 | TRBV20-1 | TRBD1
CSAGADTANYGYTF | TGCAGTGCTGGGGCGGACACGGCTAACTATGGCTACACCTTC | few | TRBJ1-2 | TRBV20-1 | .
CSARDPAGGNNEQFF | TGCAGTGCTAGAGATCCCGCGGGGGGGAACAATGAGCAGTTCTTC | . | TRBJ2-1 | TRBV20-1 | TRBD2
CASSPSGLAGGEQFF | TGTGCCAGCAGCCCCAGTGGACTAGCCGGCGGTGAGCAGTTCTTC | . | TRBJ2-1 | TRBV3-1 | TRBD2
CASSPDRVRYGYTF | TGTGCCAGCAGTCCTGACAGGGTCCGGTATGGCTACACCTTC | . | TRBJ1-2 | TRBV9 | TRBD1
CASKGITGLLGNTEAFF | TGTGCCAGCAAAGGAATAACAGGGCTGCTAGGGAACACTGAAGCTTTCTTT | . | TRBJ1-1 | TRBV7-2 | .
CASSYSYEQYF | TGTGCCAGCAGCTACTCCTACGAGCAGTACTTC | many | TRBJ2-7 | TRBV12-3/TRBV12-4 | .
CASSFPGQVQYF | TGTGCCAGCAGTTTCCCGGGACAGGTACAGTACTTC | many | TRBJ2-5 | TRBV12-3/TRBV12-4 | TRBD1
CASSPRDRSYNEQFF | TGCGCCAGCAGCCCCCGGGACAGAAGTTACAATGAGCAGTTCTTC | . | TRBJ2-1 | TRBV7-9 | TRBD1
CSVYARGLTYEQYF | TGCAGCGTTTACGCCAGGGGACTTACCTACGAGCAGTACTTC | . | TRBJ2-7 | TRBV29-1 | .
CASSLQDISNQPQHF | TGTGCCAGCAGTTTACAGGACATAAGCAATCAGCCCCAGCATTTT | . | TRBJ1-5 | TRBV12-3/TRBV12-4 | .
CATEFYGYTF | TGTGCCACCGAGTTCTATGGCTACACCTTC | . | TRBJ1-2 | TRBV19 | .
CASSDWTALPGGEKLFF | TGTGCCAGCAGCGATTGGACAGCCCTGCCGGGCGGGGAAAAACTGTTTTTT | . | TRBJ1-4 | TRBV7-2 | .
CAGSPGTSGGPSYEQYF | TGTGCCGGCAGCCCCGGGACTAGCGGGGGCCCTTCCTACGAGCAGTACTTC | . | TRBJ2-7 | TRBV6-2/TRBV6-3 | TRBD2
CASSIILYSNQPQHF | TGTGCCAGTAGTATCATTCTCTATAGCAATCAGCCCCAGCATTTT | few | TRBJ1-5 | TRBV19 | .
CSVVSGRTDNEQFF | TGCAGCGTTGTATCGGGACGGACAGACAATGAGCAGTTCTTC | . | TRBJ2-1 | TRBV29-1 | .
CSAPNQLVREQYF | TGCAGTGCTCCGAATCAACTAGTCCGGGAGCAGTACTTC | . | TRBJ2-5 | TRBV20-1 | .
CASSLRGPGGGETQYF | TGTGCCAGCAGCTTACGCGGACCCGGGGGGGGCGAGACCCAGTACTTC | few | TRBJ2-5 | TRBV6-2/TRBV6-3 | TRBD2
CASSMGPAGTGELFF | TGCGCCAGCAGTATGGGCCCCGCGGGTACCGGGGAGCTGTTTTTT | . | TRBJ2-2 | TRBV5-1 | .
CASSYSGGTETQYF | TGTGCCAGCAGTTACTCGGGCGGGACTGAGACCCAGTACTTC | . | TRBJ2-5 | TRBV6-2/TRBV6-3 | .
CASSLGYRGSRTDTQYF | TGTGCCAGCAGCCTAGGGTATAGGGGCAGCCGCACAGATACGCAGTATTTT | . | TRBJ2-3 | TRBV28 | .
CASSSRDGTPWYF | TGCGCCAGCAGCAGCCGGGACGGTACACCCTGGTACTTC | . | TRBJ2-5 | TRBV5-1 | .
CASSPGHDQPRHF | TGTGCCAGCTCCCCGGGACACGATCAGCCCCGGCATTTT | few | TRBJ1-5 | TRBV18 | .
CASRGQVSEQYF | TGTGCCAGCAGAGGACAGGTTAGCGAGCAGTACTTC | . | TRBJ2-7 | TRBV6-5 | TRBD1
CASSLMVLTDMQYF | TGTGCCAGCAGCTTAATGGTCCTAACAGATATGCAGTATTTT | . | TRBJ2-3 | TRBV7-9 | .
CSAPLEAIAKNIQYF | TGCAGTGCTCCCCTAGAAGCTATAGCCAAAAACATTCAGTACTTC | . | TRBJ2-4 | TRBV20-1 | .
CASIRAGHTDTQYF | TGTGCCAGCATCCGAGCGGGGCACACAGATACGCAGTATTTT | . | TRBJ2-3 | TRBV2 | TRBD2
CSARDEGGAETIQETQYF | TGCAGTGCTAGAGATGAGGGGGGGGCAGAGACCATTCAAGAGACCCAGTACTTC | . | TRBJ2-5 | TRBV20-1 | .
CASSPLRTGDGYTF | TGTGCCAGCTCACCTTTGAGGACAGGCGATGGCTACACCTTC | . | TRBJ1-2 | TRBV18 | TRBD1
CASSLGHRRYTEAFF | TGTGCCAGCAGCTTGGGACACCGGAGATACACTGAAGCTTTCTTT | . | TRBJ1-1 | TRBV5-6 | .
CASDWSPYEQYF | TGTGCCAGTGATTGGAGTCCCTACGAGCAGTACTTC | . | TRBJ2-7 | TRBV2 | .
CASSNPAGQSQNEQFF | TGTGCCAGCAGCAATCCCGCCGGACAGTCACAAAATGAGCAGTTCTTC | . | TRBJ2-1 | TRBV13 | .
CASSQETSIGPDTQYF | TGTGCCAGCAGCCAGGAGACTAGCATAGGCCCAGATACGCAGTATTTT | . | TRBJ2-3 | TRBV3-1 | TRBD2
CASSFPPSGVGGANVLTF | TGTGCCAGCAGTTTTCCCCCTAGCGGGGTTGGTGGGGCCAACGTCCTGACTTTC | . | TRBJ2-6 | TRBV12-3/TRBV12-4 | TRBD2
CAISESSGTYEQYF | TGTGCCATCAGTGAGTCCTCGGGGACCTACGAGCAGTACTTC | . | TRBJ2-7 | TRBV10-3 | .
CSAHAGWAFF | TGCAGCGCCCATGCGGGTTGGGCTTTCTTT | . | TRBJ1-1 | TRBV29-1 | .
CASSKGLPPCKQFF | TGTGCCAGCAGCAAGGGACTCCCTCCGTGTAAGCAGTTCTTC | . | TRBJ2-1 | TRBV21-1 | .
CASSQDYSEQYF | TGCGCCAGCAGCCAAGATTATTCCGAGCAGTACTTC | few | TRBJ2-7 | TRBV4-1 | .